The 27 T cell receptor beta chains presented below share a single source sample, sequenced in a study of cytomegalovirus exposure and HLA in healthy donors. It was with 60 Vbeta and 13 Jbeta primers that the PCR ran. Sequencing used immunoSEQ multiplex PCR; TCRdb keeps in-frame clones, though not all of them. Of more than 150,000 clones listed, around 76% are singletons. The sequenced sample was PBMCs. The origin of the receptors is a man in his forties or fifties in good health and CMV-seronegative.

V gene TRBV2 combines with J gene TRBJ1-5; D unresolved. CDR1 and CDR2 (germline): SNHLY, FYNNEI. There are 12 residues in the CDR3. V lost 6 bases to trimming and J lost 3 bases, with 6 bases between them. CDR3 amino acids: CASSLYNQPQHF. DNA of the CDR3: TGTGCCAGCAGCCTCTACAATCAGCCCCAGCATTTT.

The chain recombines TRBV27 with TRBJ2-1, with no clear D. Trimming pared 3 bases from V and 5 bases from J, leaving 8 bases between. The V gene's germline CDR1 is MNHEY and CDR2 SMNVEV (reference sequence). This CDR3 is built from 13 residues. The CDR3 DNA reads as TGTGCCAGCAGTTTCACTAACGACAATGAGCAGTTCTTC. This encodes CASSFTNDNEQFF.

The chain couples TRBV7-9 to TRBJ2-3; TRBD2 matches at 9 bases. CDR1 and CDR2 from the germline V gene are SEHNR and FQNEAQ (reference sequence). The CDR3 length is 15 residues. V gave up 5 bases and J gave up 1 base; unmatched junction bases: 4. As DNA, the CDR3 is TGTGCCAGCAGCAGTAGCGGGGGCCGCACAGATACGCAGTATTTT. This encodes CASSSSGGRTDTQYF.

This clone appeared a few times. The V call is TRBV15, the J call TRBJ2-1; the match to TRBD2 covers 13 bases. Looked up from germline, CDR1 is LNHNV and CDR2 is YYDKDF (reference sequence). This CDR3 is built from 14 residues. J lost 7 bases, V lost 6 bases, and 3 bases had no gene match. The CDR3, as DNA: TGTGCCACCAGGGGGACTAGCGGGATGAATGAGCAGTTCTTC. Amino acid sequence: CATRGTSGMNEQFF.

The rearrangement joins TRBV5-1 to TRBJ2-7; 7 bases fit TRBD2. With 1 base clipped from V and 6 bases from J, the junction kept 10 bases outside the gene matches. Per germline, CDR1 SGHRS and CDR2 YFSETQ. The CDR3 consists of 15 residues. CDR3 residues: CASSLWSGEAGEQYF. The DNA of the CDR3 is TGCGCCAGCAGCTTGTGGAGCGGGGAGGCAGGCGAGCAGTACTTC.

The V and J genes are TRBV6-1 and TRBJ2-2; the match to TRBD1 covers 8 bases. Germline trimming cut 2 bases from V and 5 bases from J; bases unmatched to any gene: 4. The CDR3 is made up of 15 amino acids. Germline values: CDR1 MNHNS, CDR2 SASEGT. The CDR3 is CASSERTGTTGELFF. CDR3 DNA sequence: TGTGCCAGCAGTGAAAGGACAGGGACAACCGGGGAGCTGTTTTTT.

The chain couples TRBV14 to TRBJ2-7; the D is unclear. Between the trimmed V and J ends, which lost 3 bases and 2 bases, there was a span of 11 bases. The V gene's germline CDR1 is SGHDN and CDR2 FVKESK. The CDR3 is 14 residues long. CDR3 sequence (DNA): TGTGCCAGCAGCCAGGGCCGCCACCCCTACGAGCAGTACTTC. Its protein is CASSQGRHPYEQYF.

The V and J genes are TRBV30 and TRBJ1-5, with D possibly being TRBD1 (5 bases). V was clipped by 4 bases and J by 7 bases, with 14 bases between them. The germline CDR1 and CDR2 sequences are GTSNPN and SVGIG (reference sequence). The CDR3 has 13 amino acids. The CDR3 DNA follows: TGTGCCTGGAATGTAGGGGCAGGACAGCCCCAGCATTTT. Its protein is CAWNVGAGQPQHF.

The sample holds one count of this clone. The rearrangement links TRBV6-4 to TRBJ2-1, with TRBD2 matching over 7 bases. V was pared by 0 bases and J by 9 bases, with 5 bases of the junction left unmatched. CDR1 MRHNA and CDR2 SNTAGT come from the germline V gene. The CDR3 consists of 14 residues. CDR3 sequence (DNA): TGTGCCAGCAGTGACTCGGGCCAGCGGGGTGAGCAGTTCTTC. This sequence encodes CASSDSGQRGEQFF.

The CDR3 region is CASSLEATPGLHTEAFF. CDR3 DNA: TGTGCCAGCAGCTTAGAGGCCACACCTGGGCTTCACACTGAAGCTTTCTTT. The chain uses TRBV11-2 and TRBJ1-1, with D unresolved. The CDR3 covers 17 residues. Trimming took off 0 bases at V and 3 bases at J, with 17 bases between the two ends. The V gene's germline CDR1 is SGHAT and CDR2 FQNNGV.

The J gene is TRBJ1-6, the V gene TRBV27; no definite D call. V lost 5 bases, J lost 8 bases, and 10 bases lay in between. CDR3 length: 13 residues. Germline CDR1 and CDR2: MNHEY and SMNVEV (reference sequence). CDR3 bases: TGTGCCAGCAGTAACCGCGGGTATTCACCCCTCCACTTT. Amino acids: CASSNRGYSPLHF.

The chain carries TRBV2 and TRBJ1-2, with 8 nucleotides matching TRBD1. CDR3 size: 14 residues. Germline V gene lookup returns CDR1 SNHLY and CDR2 FYNNEI. J was trimmed by 7 bases and V by 3 bases; bases with no gene match: 7. The CDR3 protein is CASSDRTGRVGYTF. CDR3 DNA sequence: TGTGCCAGCAGTGATCGGACAGGGAGAGTTGGCTACACCTTC.

This chain uses TRBV4-1 with TRBJ1-2; TRBD1 is a possible D gene (6 bases). Trimming removed 0 bases from V and 8 bases from J, with 16 bases in between. Germline V gene data show CDR1 as MGHRA and CDR2 as YSYEKL. The CDR3 extends over 15 amino acids. The CDR3 here is CASSQDGRGAEGYTF. The CDR3 DNA is TGCGCCAGCAGCCAAGATGGCAGGGGCGCGGAGGGCTACACCTTC.

This chain connects TRBV7-6 to TRBJ2-7, with TRBD1 matching over 9 bases. Germline-derived CDR1 and CDR2 are SGHVS and FNYEAQ. J lost 3 bases, V lost 1 base, and 4 bases had no gene match. This CDR3 is built from 15 residues. The CDR3 here is CASSLVGTGHYEQYF. The CDR3, as DNA: TGTGCCAGCAGCTTAGTCGGGACAGGGCACTACGAGCAGTACTTC.

In regard to this clone: The junction does not match germline at one end; this may be a read error. The J gene is TRBJ1-5, the V gene TRBV7-9; D is ambiguous. Germline CDR1 and CDR2: SEHNR and FQNEAQ (reference sequence). The CDR3 loop spans 12 amino acids. The CDR3 coding sequence is TGTTCCAGCAGCTTGGCCAATCAGCCCCAGCATTTT. This codes for CSSSLANQPQHF. The variable domain in full, completed from reference TRBV7-9 and TRBJ1-5, reads DTGVSQNPRHKITKRGQNVTFRCDPISEHNRLYWYRQTLGQGPEFLTYFQNEAQLEKSRLLSDRFSAERPKGSFSTLEIQRTEQGDSAMYLCSSSLANQPQHFGDGTRLSIL.

The chain couples TRBV4-2 to TRBJ2-3; 11 nucleotides match TRBD2. The germline CDR1 and CDR2 sequences are LGHNA and YNFKEQ. With V trimmed by 0 bases and J by 1 base, 6 bases remained unmatched. The CDR3 contains 18 residues. The CDR3 DNA reads as TGTGCCAGCAGCCAAGAGGGAGTAGCGGGAGGGGGCACAGATACGCAGTATTTT. Its protein is CASSQEGVAGGGTDTQYF.

The gene calls are TRBV6-5 and TRBJ1-1; D gene unclear. CDR1 and CDR2 from the germline V gene are MNHEY and SVGAGI. V lost 0 bases to trimming and J lost 2 bases, with 7 bases between them. The CDR3 has 14 amino acids. The CDR3 loop is CASSYSAENTEAFF. As DNA, the CDR3 is TGTGCCAGCAGTTACTCGGCCGAAAACACTGAAGCTTTCTTT.

The chain uses TRBV27 and TRBJ1-1; D not resolved. Germline-derived CDR1 and CDR2 are MNHEY and SMNVEV (reference sequence). The CDR3 runs to 14 residues. V gave up 6 bases and J gave up 0 bases, with 11 bases separating them. The CDR3 sequence is CASSDTVMNTEAFF. CDR3 in DNA: TGTGCCAGCAGCGACACCGTAATGAACACTGAAGCTTTCTTT.

The rearrangement uses TRBV27 and TRBJ1-1; D is possibly TRBD1 (5 bases). Looked up from germline, CDR1 is MNHEY and CDR2 is SMNVEV (reference sequence). V shed 1 base and J shed 5 bases, with 8 bases lying between them. The CDR3 extends over 13 amino acids. The CDR3 here is CASSLYRGTEAFF. Here the CDR3 DNA reads TGTGCCAGCAGTTTATATCGGGGGACTGAAGCTTTCTTT.

This clone has just one count. V usage is TRBV5-1 and J usage is TRBJ2-2, with TRBD2 matching over 11 bases. Looked up from germline, CDR1 is SGHRS and CDR2 is YFSETQ. The CDR3 covers 16 residues. V shed 4 bases and J 1 base; nucleotides not matched to a gene: 3. The CDR3 here is CASSGLAGGNTGELFF. CDR3 DNA sequence: TGCGCCAGCAGCGGGCTAGCGGGAGGGAACACCGGGGAGCTGTTTTTT.

The gene calls are TRBV4-2 and TRBJ2-1; TRBD2 aligns across 13 bases. Unmatched junction bases numbered 10, after V lost 4 bases and J lost 10 bases. Per the germline V gene, CDR1 is LGHNA and CDR2 is YNFKEQ. This CDR3 has 16 amino acids. This chain's CDR3 is CASSPPGTSGEGEQFF. Written as DNA, the CDR3 is TGTGCCAGCAGCCCCCCCGGGACTAGCGGGGAAGGAGAGCAGTTCTTC.

The V gene is TRBV4-1, the J gene TRBJ2-5; maybe TRBD2 (6 bases). Germline-derived CDR1 and CDR2 are MGHRA and YSYEKL. This CDR3 has 15 amino acids. V lost 1 base and J 3 bases, leaving 12 bases between the germline ends. CDR3 sequence reads: CASSQAASEKETQYF. The DNA for the CDR3 is TGCGCCAGCAGCCAAGCGGCTAGCGAGAAAGAGACCCAGTACTTC.

The V and J genes are TRBV7-2 and TRBJ2-3; 9 nucleotides match TRBD2. After removal of 2 bases from V and 0 bases from J, the junction contained 3 bases not matched to a gene. The CDR3 runs to 16 residues. The germline CDR1 and CDR2 sequences are SGHTA and FQGNSA. The CDR3 protein is CASSLPSGASTDTQYF. DNA of the CDR3: TGTGCCAGCAGCTTACCTAGCGGGGCTAGCACAGATACGCAGTATTTT.

The chain links TRBV5-4 to TRBJ2-7; 12 bases are shared with TRBD2. With V trimmed by 4 bases and J by 6 bases, 5 bases remained unmatched. The CDR3 runs 14 residues. Germline CDR1 and CDR2: SGHNT and YYREEE (reference sequence). The CDR3 DNA follows: TGTGCCAGCAGCATGACTAGCGGGAGAGGCGAGCAGTACTTC. This encodes CASSMTSGRGEQYF.

The chain is built from TRBV10-3 and TRBJ2-2; a weak D match, TRBD2 (6 bases). Trimming removed 8 bases at V and 5 bases at J, with 12 bases between. The CDR3 covers 13 residues. CDR1 is ENHRY and CDR2 is SYGVKD in the germline V gene. CDR3 residues: CAIGDLQTGELFF. The DNA for the CDR3 is TGTGCCATCGGGGACTTGCAGACCGGGGAGCTGTTTTTT.

The J gene is TRBJ2-1, the V gene TRBV13, with unresolved D. V was trimmed by 4 bases and J by 12 bases, leaving 25 bases between them. Germline V gene data show CDR1 as PRHDT and CDR2 as FYEKMQ (reference sequence). CDR3 length equals 16 residues. CDR3: CASSSRRMAEQFPQFF. The CDR3 DNA follows: TGTGCCAGCAGCTCGAGGCGGATGGCTGAGCAGTTCCCGCAGTTCTTC.

The chain links TRBV2 to TRBJ1-4; tentative D call: TRBD1 (6 bases). Germline assignment: CDR1 SNHLY and CDR2 FYNNEI. Trimming left V 6 bases short and J 0 bases short, with 11 bases between. This CDR3 has 15 residues. This CDR3 reads CASREDSATNEKLFF. The CDR3 nucleotides are TGTGCCAGCAGGGAGGACAGTGCAACTAATGAAAAACTGTTTTTT. Variable domain in full (rest from reference TRBV2 and TRBJ1-4): EPEVTQTPSHQVTQMGQEVILRCVPISNHLYFYWYRQILGQKVEFLVSFYNNEISEKSEIFDDQFSVERPDGSNFTLKIRSTKLEDSAMYFCASREDSATNEKLFFGSGTQLSVL.